Listed below are T cell receptor beta chains from one sample, sequenced in a study of blood T cell repertoires in COVID-19. TCRdb's copy holds only in-frame clones and misses some; the assay was immunoSEQ multiplex PCR. The sample has around 60,000 clones, about three quarters seen once. Sequencing was performed on peripheral blood. These receptor sequences come from a man between 25 and 39 years old with COVID-19, enrolled during active disease. Each CDR3 is given with its conserved first and last residue. Fields, in order: V gene, clone size, J gene, D gene, CDR3 DNA, CDR3 protein. The D gene is left open where the match is weak. Clone size appears in some rows only: once, few, many, or a class for an expanded clone.

TRBV13,NA,TRBJ2-5,NA,TGTGCCAGCAGCTTAGGGGCCGCGGTAGCGGAGACCCAGTACTTC,CASSLGAAVAETQYF
TRBV4-1,once,TRBJ2-4,NA,TGCGCCAGCAGCCAAGGTATTAGCGGAACCAAAAACATTCAGTACTTC,CASSQGISGTKNIQYF
TRBV7-9,NA,TRBJ1-1,NA,TGTGCCAGCAGCTTAATCCGGAACAGGGAACCTGAAGCTTTCTTT,CASSLIRNREPEAFF
TRBV18,NA,TRBJ2-3,TRBD1,TGTGCCAGCTCACCTCTCGGGACAGGAAGCACAGATACGCAGTATTTT,CASSPLGTGSTDTQYF
TRBV9,NA,TRBJ2-3,TRBD2,TGTGCCAGCAGCGTAGGACTAGCGGGAGTCGGGGCAGATACGCAGTATTTT,CASSVGLAGVGADTQYF
TRBV28,NA,TRBJ2-1,NA,TGTGCCAGCGGGCAGAATGAGCAGTTCTTC,CASGQNEQFF
TRBV19,NA,TRBJ1-1,NA,TGTGCCAGTAGTATGGCGGCACGCATGAACACTGAAGCTTTCTTT,CASSMAARMNTEAFF
TRBV11-3,NA,TRBJ2-5,NA,TGTGCCAGCAGCTTAGCTCCCGAGACCCAGTACTTC,CASSLAPETQYF
TRBV7-9,NA,TRBJ2-5,NA,TGTGCCAGCAGCGTTTATGCGGTGGAAGAGACCCAGTACTTC,CASSVYAVEETQYF
TRBV19,NA,TRBJ2-1,NA,TGTGCCAGTAAGGGGGGGGCAGGGTCCTACAATGAGCAGTTCTTC,CASKGGAGSYNEQFF
TRBV23-1,NA,TRBJ1-5,TRBD1,TGCGCCAGCAGTCAAAGGGCAGGGGGCCTGGATCAGCCCCAGCATTTT,CASSQRAGGLDQPQHF
TRBV28,NA,TRBJ2-5,NA,TGTGCCACCCAACTAGATCAAGAGACCCAGTACTTC,CATQLDQETQYF
TRBV6-2/TRBV6-3,NA,TRBJ1-2,NA,TGTGCCAGCAGTTATAGCAGCTATGGCTACACCTTC,CASSYSSYGYTF
TRBV5-1,NA,TRBJ2-7,NA,TGCGCCAGCAGCTTGGAGTCTCCAGCGAGTCTCCCCAACGAGCAGTACTTC,CASSLESPASLPNEQYF
TRBV18,once,TRBJ1-2,NA,TGTGCCAGCTCCCGAAGCCCGGGCAGGGTCGTGAGCGACTATGGCTACACCTTC,CASSRSPGRVVSDYGYTF
TRBV7-8,once,TRBJ1-2,NA,TGTGCCAGCAGCTTAAAGCCAGGGAATAGCAATAACTATGGCTACACCTTC,CASSLKPGNSNNYGYTF
TRBV19,NA,TRBJ1-2,NA,TGTGCCAGTAGCCGACCCGGACGAGGGATACTCTATGGCTACACCTTC,CASSRPGRGILYGYTF
TRBV5-1,once,TRBJ2-3,NA,TGCGCCAGCAGCTTGGTGGTACAAGATACGCAGTATTTT,CASSLVVQDTQYF
TRBV5-1,NA,TRBJ2-2,NA,TGCGCCAGCAGAGGAAGGGGAGGCATTAACACCGGGGAGCTGTTTTTT,CASRGRGGINTGELFF
TRBV2,NA,TRBJ2-1,TRBD2,TGTGCCAGCAGTGGACTAGCGTCTGAGCAGTTCTTC,CASSGLASEQFF
TRBV6-6,NA,TRBJ2-5,TRBD2,TGTGCCAGCAGGCCCGTCCCACTAGCGGGAGTGGAGACCCAGTACTTC,CASRPVPLAGVETQYF
TRBV7-9,NA,TRBJ2-7,NA,TGTGCCAGCAGCCGCCCCAGGGGGACTGAGGACGAGCAGTACTTC,CASSRPRGTEDEQYF
TRBV29-1,NA,TRBJ2-7,NA,TGCAGCGTTGAGGCCCGGGGAGAACACTTC,CSVEARGEHF
TRBV10-3,once,TRBJ2-3,NA,TGTGCCATCAGTCTACAGGGTCGGTGGGACACAGATACGCAGTATTTT,CAISLQGRWDTDTQYF
TRBV6-2/TRBV6-3,NA,TRBJ1-6,TRBD1,TGTGCCAGCAGTTACCCGGGACAGGGGGCAGAATCCTATAATTCACCCCTCCACTTT,CASSYPGQGAESYNSPLHF